This T cell receptor (beta chain) is drawn from a study of cytomegalovirus exposure and HLA in healthy donors. Study results and limitations: Presence/absence comparisons presumed near-even sequencing depth among donors. A later look showed TCR association rates differing by HLA locus, highest for DRB1 and lowest for HLA-C. In a later analysis, CMV-associated beta chains were mostly HLA-associated, it appeared. In vitro testing confirmed a few CMV-associated chains as specific for CMV antigens.

Amplification used 60 Vbeta primers and 13 Jbeta primers. The repertoire was sequenced with immunoSEQ multiplex PCR; TCRdb's copy has only in-frame clones and lacks some. The sample lists about 140,000 clones; approximately 70% were seen once. Germline assignment: CDR1 LNHDA and CDR2 SQIVND (reference sequence). The V gene lost 10 bases and the J gene lost 5 bases, with 21 bases spanning the gap. This CDR3 has 15 residues. As for this clone: Its target is not known.

Sequencing used PBMCs. This chain links TRBV19 with TRBJ2-1; D possibly corresponds to TRBD2 (5 bases). The sequence was obtained from a human donor in good health. The CDR3 loop reads CATSRTQPPHNEQFF. In DNA, the CDR3 is TGTGCCACTTCGAGGACTCAACCTCCCCACAATGAGCAGTTCTTC.